The T cell receptor beta chain described here comes from a study of T-cell memory formation after mild COVID-19. About the study: TCR clustering was largely donor specific.

With respect to this clonotype: The target antigen is unknown.

The J segment lost 10 bases and the V segment lost 5 bases, leaving 6 bases of the junction unmatched. The CDR3 runs to 12 residues. Germline lookup yields CDR1 MNHEY and CDR2 SVGEGT. Broader study findings: Mainly in CM and EM were contracting CD4+ clones; CD8+ were in EMRA.

Via MiXCR, TCRdb re-called the 5' RACE reads, giving one row per CDR3 protein. The sample lists 350,000 to 400,000 distinct CDR3 sequences, roughly an eighth occurring once. The sample taken for sequencing was PBMCs or a T cell subset sorted from them (not recorded which). This receptor was obtained from a man between 18 and 35 years old who had mild COVID-19 (a few samples of this study predate the infection). Cell type and time point are not known. The V and J genes are TRBV6-2 or TRBV6-3 and TRBJ2-7, with 9 bases that match TRBD1. In DNA form, the CDR3 reads TGTGCCAGCAGTACACAGGGGGCCGTACAGTACGTC. Translated, it gives CASSTQGAVQYV.